This T cell receptor (beta chain) stems from a study of T cells after somatic rescue of genetic block. This CDR3 is 12 amino acids long. Germline CDR1 reads GTSNPN; CDR2 reads SVGIG (reference sequence). Deletions cut 3 bases from V and 3 bases from J, with 6 bases between. Sequencing was performed with immunoSEQ multiplex PCR; in TCRdb, only in-frame clones are kept and a portion is missing. The sample includes about 15,000 clones, around 70% of them seen just once. Sample: peripheral blood mononuclear cells (PBMCs). This clonotype was sampled from a man between 18 and 35 years old. This sequence joins TRBV30 and TRBJ2-1; D is undetermined. The DNA for the CDR3 is TGTGCCTGGAGGTGGGACTACAATGAGCAGTTCTTC. This gives the protein CAWRWDYNEQFF.